This paragraph reports one TCR beta chain. What this receptor recognizes is not known. No base quality values were provided; no much bigger clone lies one nucleotide off. Looking up the germline V gene yields CDR1 SQVTM and CDR2 ANQGSEA. Inclusive of the bounding cysteine and phenylalanine, the CDR3 is 12 residues long. The DNA shown is the 36-base CDR3, in frame from base 1. Between the V and J ends, shortened by 3 bases and 6 bases respectively, the junction contains 11 bases. The data originate from a study of T cell responses to AZD1222 COVID-19 vaccine (dated by TCRdb to the early 2020s). Turning to the overall study: Because spike-specific TCR depth and breadth did not differ between the two schedules, AZD1222 recipients who got a second dose at roughly 4 weeks were pooled with those who got a second dose at roughly 12 weeks. Trial participants were enrolled by age into subgroups of 18-55, 56-69 and 70-plus years, and 148, 28 and 57 TCR-sequenced participants, respectively, were included in these subgroups. TCR sequencing was performed for more than 230 trial participants, of whom 207 were given two doses of AZD1222 and approximately 25 were given two doses of MenACWY control vaccine. Broad study findings and their caveats: Most participants were white British and females outnumbered males, and the authors suggested that clonal diversity may have been underestimated. After two AZD1222 doses, both the breadth and the depth of spike-specific TCRs were significantly higher than at day 0 and than in MenACWY recipients. Only a handful of AZD1222 recipients were SARS-CoV-2 seropositive at baseline, limiting conclusions about previously exposed vaccinees. Vaccine-associated CD4 TCRs spanned the whole spike protein, with dominant responses in regions 160-218 and 743-854. No day 14 peak-response samples were available, so repertoires were characterized only after the peak T cell response. Reportedly, close to half of the unique spike-specific TCRs recognized epitopes lying outside the regions that are mutated in the B.1.351 and B.1.1.7 variants. The 56-69-year group was small, and its depth increase did not reach significance, likely because of low power.

The CDR3 regions of human TCRbeta chains were analyzed by immunosequencing. The original methods were these. TCRs in the repertoires were compared against a reference library of SARS-CoV-2-specific TCRs that had been generated with the MIRA antigen-specificity platform. Breadth meant the fraction of unique TCRs that were SARS-CoV-2-associated, whereas depth meant the fraction of total T cells that were SARS-CoV-2-associated. Each spike-specific TCR was assigned to its reactive spike region and to a CD4 or CD8 class using the MIRA data. Log10-transformed breadth and depth values were compared by one-way ANOVA with Sidak's multiple comparisons tests. Drawn from immuneACCESS, this table holds only the in-frame rearrangements with V and J called that TCRdb kept. Clones are partly lost; checked studies trace under half to an unresolved V gene and leave the rest unexplained. From that table come the V and J calls and clone size; the DNA was used to work out D and trimming. Here the sample has approximately 100,000 clones; around 95% occur a single time. The ten largest make up more than 2% of the sample.

Per the publication, the time point label means: baseline before first vaccination. Vaccinee samples were obtained from the UK trials COV001 and COV002, which included a single-blind randomized controlled phase 2/3 trial of AZD1222 (ChAdOx1 nCoV-19) in healthy adults. Trial participant PBMC samples were collected at day 0 and day 28 after the second dose for TCRbeta chain sequencing. The chain uses TRBV29-1 and TRBJ1-1; TRBD1 might be the D gene, on 5 matching bases. Here the sequenced sample was peripheral blood, taken on day 0 of AZD1222 vaccination. This TCR derives from an adult in good health. The nucleotide sequence reads as follows: TGCAGCGTTGAGGAAAGGGGAGCTGAAGCTTTCTTT. The encoded protein is CSVEERGAEAFF.